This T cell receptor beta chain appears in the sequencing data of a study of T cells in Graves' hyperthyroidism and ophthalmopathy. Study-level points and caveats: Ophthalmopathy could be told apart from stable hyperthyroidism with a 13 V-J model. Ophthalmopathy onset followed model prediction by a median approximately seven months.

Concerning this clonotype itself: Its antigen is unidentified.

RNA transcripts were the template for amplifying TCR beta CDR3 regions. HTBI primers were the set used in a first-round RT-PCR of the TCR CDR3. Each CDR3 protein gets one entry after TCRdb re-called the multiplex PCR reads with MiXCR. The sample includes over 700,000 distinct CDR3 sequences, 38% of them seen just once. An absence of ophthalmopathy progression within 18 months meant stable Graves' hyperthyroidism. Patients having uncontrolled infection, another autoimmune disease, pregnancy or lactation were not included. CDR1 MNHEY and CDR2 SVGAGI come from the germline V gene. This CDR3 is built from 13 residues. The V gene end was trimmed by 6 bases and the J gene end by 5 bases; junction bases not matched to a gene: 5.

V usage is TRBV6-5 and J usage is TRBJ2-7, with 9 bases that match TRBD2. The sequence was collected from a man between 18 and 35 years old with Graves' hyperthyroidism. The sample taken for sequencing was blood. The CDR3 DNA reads TGTGCCAGCAGATGGCTAGCGGGAAACGAGCAGTACTTC. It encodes CASRWLAGNEQYF.